One and the same sample provided the 32 T cell receptor beta chains below, sequenced in a study of blood T cell repertoires in COVID-19. Sequencing used immunoSEQ multiplex PCR; TCRdb keeps in-frame clones, though not all of them. The sample holds 400,000 to 450,000 clones, 80% to 90% seen once. The sequenced material came from peripheral blood. The receptors stem from a woman in her 30s with active or convalescent COVID-19.

The chain recombines TRBV9 with TRBJ1-1; D unresolved. From germline, CDR1 is SGDLS and CDR2 YYNGEE. Trimming removed 0 bases from V and 1 base from J, with 7 bases in between. The CDR3 covers 14 residues. The CDR3 bases are TGTGCCAGCAGCGTAGGTTTAGAGAACACTGAAGCTTTCTTT. It translates to CASSVGLENTEAFF.

The gene calls are TRBV5-4 and TRBJ2-2, with 9 positions matching TRBD1. V was pared by 3 bases and J by 4 bases, with 7 bases of the junction left unmatched. This CDR3 region has 16 residues. Germline values: CDR1 SGHNT, CDR2 YYREEE (reference sequence). CDR3 sequence (DNA): TGTGCCAGCAGCTCGACGGGACAGGGTTCCACCGGGGAGCTGTTTTTT. Its protein is CASSSTGQGSTGELFF.

This chain uses TRBV19 with TRBJ2-7; 13 nucleotides agree with TRBD2. This CDR3 has 16 amino acids. Unmatched junction bases numbered 5, after V lost 5 bases and J lost 1 base. From germline, CDR1 is LNHDA and CDR2 SQIVND (reference sequence). As DNA, the CDR3 is TGTGCCAGTAGTCTTGGGACTAGCGGGATTTCCTACGAGCAGTACTTC. Translating it yields CASSLGTSGISYEQYF.

The V and J genes are TRBV6-2 or TRBV6-3 and TRBJ1-1; D is perhaps TRBD1 (5 bases). Trimming shortened V by 2 bases and J by 8 bases, and 6 bases separated the two germline ends. CDR3 length equals 11 residues. CDR1 MNHEY and CDR2 SVGEGT come from the germline V gene. CDR3 nucleotides: TGTGCCAGCAGTTACAGGGGAGAAGCTTTCTTT. Translation: CASSYRGEAFF.

The chain has TRBV19 and TRBJ1-1, with D unclear. The length of the CDR3 is 11 residues. In germline, CDR1 is LNHDA, CDR2 SQIVND (reference sequence). V gave up 7 bases and J gave up 4 bases, with 7 bases separating them. CDR3 DNA: TGTGCCAGTAATAGTGGCACTGAAGCTTTCTTT. Translated, it gives CASNSGTEAFF.

The rearrangement uses TRBV2 and TRBJ1-1; 8 nucleotides agree with TRBD1. Germline CDR1 SNHLY, CDR2 FYNNEI. Unmatched junction bases numbered 13, after V lost 2 bases and J lost 11 bases. This CDR3 is built from 15 residues. The CDR3 protein is CASSERVAAGGPAFF. The CDR3 DNA reads as TGTGCCAGCAGTGAAAGGGTTGCGGCAGGGGGCCCGGCTTTCTTT.

This rearrangement joins TRBV18 to TRBJ2-2, with 9 bases fitting TRBD2. The J segment lost 5 bases and the V segment lost 3 bases, leaving 7 bases of the junction unmatched. In germline, CDR1 is KGHSH, CDR2 LQKENI. The CDR3 spans 16 residues. The CDR3 protein is CASSPNGLARTGELFF. In nucleotides, the CDR3 is TGTGCCAGCTCACCCAACGGACTAGCGAGGACCGGGGAGCTGTTTTTT.

The chain joins TRBV5-1 to TRBJ1-1; no definite D call. The CDR3 is 16 amino acids. Germline CDR1 reads SGHRS; CDR2 reads YFSETQ. The ends were cut back, 0 bases at V and 3 bases at J, with 15 bases in the middle. The CDR3 DNA follows: TGCGCCAGCAGCTTGGTGAGGGTTAGACGGCACACTGAAGCTTTCTTT. This gives the protein CASSLVRVRRHTEAFF.

The chain has TRBV3-1 (or the pseudogene TRBV3-2) and TRBJ2-1; 7 bases align to TRBD2. In germline, CDR1 is LGHDT, CDR2 YNNKEL (reference sequence). CDR3 length: 16 amino acids. V dropped 1 base and J dropped 2; count of bases not matched to a gene: 5. The CDR3: CASSQALTSPYNEQFF. DNA of the CDR3: TGTGCCAGCAGCCAAGCGCTGACTAGCCCCTACAATGAGCAGTTCTTC.

The gene calls are TRBV29-1 and TRBJ2-1; TRBD2 matches at 9 bases. V gave up 1 base and J gave up 2 bases; unmatched junction bases: 6. The CDR3 covers 16 residues. Germline V gene sequence: CDR1 SQVTM, CDR2 ANQGSEA. The CDR3 DNA reads TGCAGCGTTGAAGTTCCGACTAGCGGAGCCTACAATGAGCAGTTCTTC. Its translation: CSVEVPTSGAYNEQFF.

The rearrangement links TRBV19 to TRBJ2-3; TRBD1 matches at 10 bases. The CDR3 totals 15 residues. V shed 5 bases, J shed 4 bases, and the junction held 6 bases outside the gene matches. Germline assignment: CDR1 LNHDA and CDR2 SQIVND (reference sequence). The CDR3 spells CASSFGGQGADTQYF. The CDR3 nucleotides read TGTGCCAGTAGTTTTGGCGGACAGGGGGCAGATACGCAGTATTTT.

This clone was seen once. The chain combines TRBV19 with TRBJ1-4; D gene ambiguous. Between the trimmed V and J ends, which lost 4 bases and 0 bases, there was a span of 6 bases. Germline-derived CDR1 and CDR2 are LNHDA and SQIVND (reference sequence). The CDR3 totals 14 residues. The CDR3 region has the DNA TGTGCCAGTAGTACCGTAACAACTAATGAAAAACTGTTTTTT. Its protein product is CASSTVTTNEKLFF.

This chain joins TRBV5-1 and TRBJ2-7, with D maybe TRBD2 (7 bases). CDR3 length: 16 amino acids. The germline CDR1 and CDR2 sequences are SGHRS and YFSETQ. Trimming took off 4 bases at V and 2 bases at J, with 19 bases between the two ends. The CDR3 is CASSPTGGGATYEQYF. The CDR3 coding sequence is TGCGCCAGCAGCCCCACCGGCGGGGGCGCTACCTACGAGCAGTACTTC. Full variable domain (rest looked up from reference TRBV5-1 and TRBJ2-7): KAGVTQTPRYLIKTRGQQVTLSCSPISGHRSVSWYQQTPGQGLQFLFEYFSETQRNKGNFPGRFSGRQFSNSRSEMNVSTLELGDSALYLCASSPTGGGATYEQYFGPGTRLTVT.

V and J are TRBV6-2 or TRBV6-3 and TRBJ2-7; D is uncertain. Germline CDR1 is MNHEY and CDR2 is SVGEGT. V lost 4 bases and J lost 3, with 7 bases in between. This CDR3 comprises 12 residues. The CDR3 sequence is CASSSSYYEQYF. DNA for the CDR3: TGTGCCAGCAGTTCCTCCTACTACGAGCAGTACTTC.

The chain couples TRBV5-6 to TRBJ1-1; D call uncertain. Germline V gene data show CDR1 as SGHDT and CDR2 as YYEEEE. V lost 4 bases and J 0 bases, leaving 7 bases between the germline ends. CDR3 length: 13 residues. CDR3: CASSHDLNTEAFF. CDR3 in DNA: TGTGCCAGCAGCCACGACTTGAACACTGAAGCTTTCTTT.

This chain uses TRBV7-6 with TRBJ2-3; 13 bases map to TRBD2. The CDR3 is 17 amino acids. The V gene's germline CDR1 is SGHVS and CDR2 FNYEAQ. V gave up 4 bases and J gave up 6 bases; unmatched junction bases: 10. The CDR3 spells CASSSLGLAGDGDTQYF. The CDR3 DNA reads as TGTGCCAGCAGCTCTCTCGGACTAGCGGGGGATGGGGATACGCAGTATTTT.

The genes are TRBV3-1 (or the pseudogene TRBV3-2) and TRBJ1-3, with a weak D call TRBD1 (6 bases). The CDR3 length is 17 residues. V lost 0 bases, J lost 4 bases, and 16 bases lay in between. Looked up from germline, CDR1 is LGHDT and CDR2 is YNNKEL (reference sequence). The CDR3: CASSQEFLGGPGNTIYF. The CDR3 nucleotides read TGTGCCAGCAGCCAAGAGTTCTTGGGGGGGCCGGGAAACACCATATATTTT.

The V and J genes are TRBV5-4 and TRBJ2-1, with TRBD2 matching 8 bases. The CDR3 is 15 amino acids. Unmatched junction bases numbered 8, after V lost 4 bases and J lost 5 bases. Germline assignment: CDR1 SGHNT and CDR2 YYREEE (reference sequence). Written as DNA, the CDR3 is TGTGCCAGCAGCCGAGGGAGCGGGAGCGACAATGAGCAGTTCTTC. Translation: CASSRGSGSDNEQFF.

The chain carries TRBV5-6 and TRBJ1-1; D is ambiguous. Deletions cut 4 bases from V and 1 base from J, with 8 bases between. The CDR3 covers 13 residues. CDR1 is SGHDT and CDR2 is YYEEEE in the germline V gene. Here the CDR3 reads CASSLRRNTEAFF. CDR3 nucleotide sequence: TGTGCCAGCAGCCTAAGGAGGAACACTGAAGCTTTCTTT.

This clone was found once. The rearrangement joins TRBV18 to TRBJ1-1; a weak D match, TRBD1 (5 bases). The CDR3 is made up of 15 amino acids. Trimming took off 0 bases at V and 4 bases at J, with 12 bases between the two ends. Per the germline V gene, CDR1 is KGHSH and CDR2 is LQKENI. This chain's CDR3 is CASSPPKGSGTEAFF. DNA of the CDR3: TGTGCCAGCTCACCACCGAAGGGGTCGGGCACTGAAGCTTTCTTT.

The chain has TRBV4-1 and TRBJ1-5; 8 bases fit TRBD1. With V trimmed by 2 bases and J by 3 bases, 6 bases remained unmatched. The germline V gene encodes CDR1 MGHRA and CDR2 YSYEKL. The length of the CDR3 is 16 residues. CDR3 loop: CASSQIGQGINQPQHF. The CDR3 nucleotides read TGCGCCAGCAGCCAAATCGGACAGGGCATCAATCAGCCCCAGCATTTT.

The V and J genes are TRBV6-5 and TRBJ1-5; tentative D call: TRBD1 (6 bases). This CDR3 spans 13 amino acids. V lost 2 bases to trimming and J lost 4 bases, with 6 bases between them. Germline CDR1 MNHEY, CDR2 SVGAGI. The CDR3 here is CASSYGTNQPQHF. The DNA for the CDR3 is TGTGCCAGCAGTTACGGGACAAATCAGCCCCAGCATTTT.

The chain recombines TRBV3-1 (or the pseudogene TRBV3-2) with TRBJ1-1, with 10 bases matching TRBD1. The J segment lost 6 bases and the V segment lost 4 bases, leaving 5 bases of the junction unmatched. CDR1 is LGHDT and CDR2 is YNNKEL in the germline V gene (reference sequence). CDR3 length: 14 amino acids. The CDR3 is CASSPRQGAAEAFF. The CDR3 DNA reads TGTGCCAGCAGCCCCAGACAGGGGGCGGCTGAAGCTTTCTTT.

V gene TRBV6-5 combines with J gene TRBJ1-1, with TRBD1 matching over 7 bases. The J segment lost 0 bases and the V segment lost 5 bases, leaving 6 bases of the junction unmatched. CDR3 length: 15 residues. Germline assignment: CDR1 MNHEY and CDR2 SVGAGI. CDR3 sequence: CASSPGTAMNTEAFF. The CDR3 coding sequence is TGTGCCAGCAGTCCCGGGACAGCGATGAACACTGAAGCTTTCTTT.

V gene TRBV3-1 (or the pseudogene TRBV3-2) combines with J gene TRBJ1-2, with a possible D match to TRBD1 (6 bases). The germline CDR1 and CDR2 sequences are LGHDT and YNNKEL (reference sequence). The V and J ends lost 3 bases and 4 bases respectively, with 15 bases between them. The CDR3 has 15 amino acids. CDR3 in amino acids: CASSQLQGLGYGYTF. CDR3 nucleotides: TGTGCCAGCAGCCAGCTACAGGGCTTGGGCTATGGCTACACCTTC.

V is TRBV7-2 and J is TRBJ1-6, with 9 bases lining up with TRBD1. Germline V CDR1 and CDR2: SGHTA, FQGNSA. The CDR3 runs 17 residues. V gave up 1 base and J gave up 9 bases; unmatched junction bases: 10. The CDR3 spells CASSLVGSTGGGSPLHF. CDR3 nucleotide sequence: TGTGCCAGCAGCTTAGTCGGGTCGACAGGGGGAGGTTCACCCCTCCACTTT.

The rearrangement links TRBV27 to TRBJ2-1; D not certain. Germline V gives CDR1 MNHEY, CDR2 SMNVEV (reference sequence). The CDR3 loop spans 14 amino acids. Trimming cost V 0 bases and J 8 bases, with 11 bases left between them. This CDR3 is CASSLSPLRYEQFF. CDR3 DNA sequence: TGTGCCAGCAGTTTATCCCCCCTTCGGTATGAGCAGTTCTTC.

This clone was seen a few times. The gene calls are TRBV9 and TRBJ2-3; TRBD2 might be the D (6 bases). Germline CDR1 is SGDLS and CDR2 is YYNGEE. The CDR3 is 16 residues long. V was trimmed by 0 bases and J by 2 bases, leaving 13 bases between them. DNA for the CDR3: TGTGCCAGCAGCGTAGGTATTAGCGGCCCCACAGATACGCAGTATTTT. It specifies CASSVGISGPTDTQYF.

V and J are TRBV7-2 and TRBJ2-3; a possible D gene is TRBD2 (6 bases). This CDR3 region has 15 residues. The germline CDR1 and CDR2 sequences are SGHTA and FQGNSA. Trimming left V 2 bases short and J 3 bases short, with 12 bases between. CDR3 nucleotides: TGTGCCAGCAGCTTAATGGGGGGATGGACAGATACGCAGTATTTT. It is translated as CASSLMGGWTDTQYF.

V usage is TRBV19 and J usage is TRBJ2-7; 7 nucleotides align to TRBD1. The CDR3 is made up of 14 amino acids. Germline CDR1 is LNHDA and CDR2 is SQIVND (reference sequence). The trim removed 5 bases at V and 1 base at J, leaving 5 bases unmatched. The CDR3 is CASSPRDSSYEQYF. The CDR3 nucleotides read TGTGCCAGTAGTCCCCGGGACAGTTCCTACGAGCAGTACTTC.

The CDR3 DNA reads TGTGCCAGTAGCCCGGACAGGGGTCCGGGAGAGACCCAGTACTTC. This sequence encodes CASSPDRGPGETQYF. The chain combines TRBV19 with TRBJ2-5; TRBD1 matches at 9 bases. Germline V lookup: CDR1 LNHDA, CDR2 SQIVND (reference sequence). This CDR3 region has 15 residues. Losses at the gene ends were 6 bases for V and 4 bases for J; bases not matched to a gene: 9.

As for this clone: Mismatch with germline at one junction end may stem from a read error. This chain joins TRBV30 and TRBJ2-1, with 8 bases lining up with TRBD2. The CDR3 extends over 13 amino acids. CDR1 and CDR2 (germline): GTSNPN, SVGIG (reference sequence). CDR3 protein: CACRTSSHNEQFF. Here the CDR3 DNA reads TGTGCCTGTAGGACTAGCTCCCACAATGAGCAGTTCTTC. Full variable domain (rest looked up from reference TRBV30 and TRBJ2-1): SQTIHQWPATLVQPVGSPLSLECTVEGTSNPNLYWYRQAAGRGLQLLFYSVGIGQISSEVPQNLSASRPQDRQFILSSKKLLLSDSGFYLCACRTSSHNEQFFGPGTRLTVL.